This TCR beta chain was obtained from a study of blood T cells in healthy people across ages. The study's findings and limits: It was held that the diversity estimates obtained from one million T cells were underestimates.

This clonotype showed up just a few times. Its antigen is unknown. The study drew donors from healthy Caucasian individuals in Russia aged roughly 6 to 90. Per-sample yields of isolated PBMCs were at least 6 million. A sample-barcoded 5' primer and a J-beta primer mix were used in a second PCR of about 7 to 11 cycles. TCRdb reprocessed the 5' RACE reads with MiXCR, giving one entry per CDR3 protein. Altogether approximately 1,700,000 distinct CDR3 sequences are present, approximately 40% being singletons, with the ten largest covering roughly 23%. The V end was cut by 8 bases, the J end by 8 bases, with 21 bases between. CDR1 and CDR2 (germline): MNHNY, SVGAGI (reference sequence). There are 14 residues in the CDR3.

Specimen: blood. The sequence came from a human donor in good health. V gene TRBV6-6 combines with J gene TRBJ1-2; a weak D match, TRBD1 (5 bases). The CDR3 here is CASSGGVEKGGYTF. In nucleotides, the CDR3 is TGTGCCAGCTCGGGGGGGGTTGAGAAGGGGGGCTACACCTTC.